Below are 17 T cell receptor beta chains sequenced from a single sample in a study of blood T cells in healthy people across ages. A second PCR, run for about 7 to 12 cycles, used a sample-barcoded 5' primer plus a J-beta primer mix. TCRdb ran MiXCR on the 5' RACE reads and lists one entry per CDR3 protein. The table lists approximately 900,000 distinct CDR3 sequences, roughly 50% of them singletons. Sequenced: blood. The receptors here all came from a man under 40 in good health.

The chain links TRBV29-1 to TRBJ1-2, with D maybe TRBD1 (5 bases). V was trimmed by 3 bases and J by 6 bases, leaving 17 bases between them. CDR1 and CDR2 from the germline V gene are SQVTM and ANQGSEA. The CDR3 contains 14 residues. The CDR3 sequence: CSVEAAGGKHGYTF. Here the CDR3 DNA reads TGCAGCGTTGAGGCCGCCGGGGGGAAACATGGCTACACCTTC.

This clonotype was picked up a small number of times. The rearrangement joins TRBV24-1 to TRBJ2-7, with 7 bases fitting TRBD1. The CDR3 runs to 14 residues. Germline trimming cut 4 bases from V and 5 bases from J; bases unmatched to any gene: 7. Looked up from germline, CDR1 is KGHDR and CDR2 is SFDVKD. The CDR3 bases are TGTGCCACCAGTGACGACCTGACAGGGAACGAGCAGTACTTC. Amino acid sequence: CATSDDLTGNEQYF.

This clonotype has just one count. A junction end diverges from the germline sequence, so it may reflect a read error. The genes are TRBV6-5 and TRBJ2-1, with D unclear. The CDR3 extends over 11 amino acids. Germline loops: CDR1 MNHEY, CDR2 SVGAGI. The CDR3: CVSSYSHEQFF. For the CDR3, the DNA is TGTGTCAGCAGTTACTCCCATGAGCAGTTCTTC.

This clonotype was observed a few times. The chain employs TRBV3-1 and TRBJ2-3, with a possible D match to TRBD2 (6 bases). Per germline, CDR1 LGHDT and CDR2 YNNKEL (reference sequence). The V end lost 4 bases, the J end lost 2 bases, and 7 bases lay between the germline ends. The CDR3 is made up of 13 amino acids. The CDR3 sequence: CASSPDYTDTQYF. The CDR3 DNA sequence: TGTGCCAGCAGCCCGGACTACACAGATACGCAGTATTTT.

This clonotype came up a few times. This chain links TRBV29-1 with TRBJ1-2; 7 bases line up with TRBD1. With V trimmed by 6 bases and J by 4 bases, 23 bases remained unmatched. Germline CDR1 and CDR2: SQVTM and ANQGSEA. This CDR3 is 18 amino acids long. The CDR3 DNA is TGCAGCGTCCCGTCCGGGACAGCCCTTTATGGGGCCTCCTATGGCTACACCTTC. As protein: CSVPSGTALYGASYGYTF.

This clonotype has only a few counts. This sequence joins TRBV27 and TRBJ2-7, with 9 bases that match TRBD2. This CDR3 has 16 amino acids. The V gene's germline CDR1 is MNHEY and CDR2 SMNVEV (reference sequence). Germline trimming cut 7 bases from V and 4 bases from J; bases unmatched to any gene: 14. CDR3 nucleotide sequence: TGTGCCAGCACAGTCTCGACCCCTAGCGGGGTTTACGAGCAGTACTTC. Residues: CASTVSTPSGVYEQYF.

This clonotype appeared a single time. The chain uses TRBV11-2 and TRBJ2-5, with 8 bases identical to TRBD2. There are 14 residues in the CDR3. Germline V gene data show CDR1 as SGHAT and CDR2 as FQNNGV. V lost 6 bases, J lost 4 bases, and 7 bases stayed unmatched. For the CDR3, the DNA is TGTGCCAGCAGGCACGGGAGGGCGAGAGAGACCCAGTACTTC. Its translation is CASRHGRARETQYF.

This clonotype has more than one count but fewer than ten. V gene TRBV27 combines with J gene TRBJ2-7; TRBD2 matches at 8 bases. With the DNA end fitting TRBJ2-5 better, the J assignment may be wrong. This CDR3 comprises 15 residues. Germline-derived CDR1 and CDR2 are MNHEY and SMNVEV (reference sequence). CDR3 residues: CASSLWPGGLETQYF. The CDR3 DNA reads TGTGCCAGCAGTTTATGGCCGGGGGGGTTGGAGACCCAGTACTTC.

This clonotype came up once. The chain links TRBV5-8 to TRBJ1-4; D not resolved. The CDR3 is 10 amino acids. Trimming removed 5 bases from V and 8 bases from J, with 4 bases in between. CDR1 is SGHTS, CDR2 YDEGEE, per germline. In nucleotides, the CDR3 is TGTGCCAGCAGGAAGGAAAAACTGTTTTTT. Protein: CASRKEKLFF.

As for this clonotype: A much larger clone lies a single base off, so this may be a read error. The chain employs TRBV27 and TRBJ2-1, with no clear D. Germline V gene lookup returns CDR1 MNHEY and CDR2 SMNVEV (reference sequence). The CDR3 covers 15 residues. With 5 bases removed from V and 2 bases from J, the gap between germline ends came to 13 bases. CDR3 protein: CASSPIQSPYNEQFF. CDR3 coding DNA: TGTGCCAGCAGTCCAATACAGAGCCCCTACAATGAGCAGTTCTTC.

This rearrangement joins TRBV2 to TRBJ1-1; maybe TRBD1 (5 bases). Trimming took 4 bases from V and 3 from J, leaving 9 bases between them. This CDR3 is built from 13 residues. CDR1 is SNHLY and CDR2 is FYNNEI in the germline V gene. DNA of the CDR3: TGTGCCAGCAGTGTTAGGGGCGACACTGAAGCTTTCTTT. This gives the protein CASSVRGDTEAFF.

The chain recombines TRBV6-1 with TRBJ1-5; perhaps TRBD1 as D (5 bases). The CDR3 sequence is 14 residues long. Trimming shortened V by 1 base and J by 5 bases, and 9 bases separated the two germline ends. CDR1 MNHNS and CDR2 SASEGT come from the germline V gene. CDR3 coding DNA: TGTGCCAGCAGTGAAGTGACAGTTTATCAGCCCCAGCATTTT. Protein sequence: CASSEVTVYQPQHF.

The genes are TRBV11-3 and TRBJ2-7, with 8 positions matching TRBD1. Per the germline V gene, CDR1 is SGHNT and CDR2 is YENEEA. The CDR3 is 15 amino acids. J gave up 3 bases and V 4 bases, and 8 bases lay outside the gene matches. Written as DNA, the CDR3 is TGTGCCAGCAGCTGGGGGACAGGCCCTTTCTACGAGCAGTACTTC. As protein: CASSWGTGPFYEQYF.

The rearrangement uses TRBV18 and TRBJ2-4; perhaps D is TRBD1 or TRBD2 (5 bases each). Germline V gives CDR1 KGHSH, CDR2 LQKENI. The V end lost 3 bases, the J end lost 1 base, and 16 bases lay between the germline ends. This CDR3 has 17 amino acids. The CDR3 DNA sequence: TGTGCCAGCTCACCTCCTCGAGAGGGGTCGGCCAAAAACATTCAGTACTTC. This gives the protein CASSPPREGSAKNIQYF.

This clonotype was observed a few times. The rearrangement uses TRBV29-1 and TRBJ1-1; D is unresolved. The CDR3 is 12 residues long. CDR1 is SQVTM and CDR2 is ANQGSEA in the germline V gene. Trimming shortened V by 3 bases and J by 1 base, and 6 bases separated the two germline ends. The CDR3 region is CSVDGRNTEAFF. Here the CDR3 DNA reads TGCAGCGTTGATGGCAGGAACACTGAAGCTTTCTTT.

The chain joins TRBV5-1 to TRBJ2-2; D might be TRBD1 or TRBD2, each matching 5 bases. Germline V gives CDR1 SGHRS, CDR2 YFSETQ. The ends were cut back, 4 bases at V and 0 bases at J, with 10 bases in the middle. The CDR3 totals 15 residues. In nucleotides, the CDR3 is TGCGCCAGCAGCCCCGGGGCCGCGAACACCGGGGAGCTGTTTTTT. This gives the protein CASSPGAANTGELFF.

This chain connects TRBV12-3 or TRBV12-4 to TRBJ2-3; 9 nucleotides align to TRBD2. The CDR3 extends over 15 amino acids. The J segment lost 2 bases and the V segment lost 6 bases, leaving 6 bases of the junction unmatched. For the CDR3, the DNA is TGTGCCAGCAGCCCTAGCGGGGCCCCCACAGATACGCAGTATTTT. It yields the protein CASSPSGAPTDTQYF.